Many counts were recorded for the clone carrying this TCR beta chain. What it binds is unknown. Each CDR3 protein gets one entry after TCRdb re-called the RT-PCR reads with MiXCR. The table lists 650,000 or so distinct CDR3 sequences, 12% to 15% of them singletons. V dropped 0 bases and J dropped 6; count of bases not matched to a gene: 5. The CDR3 has 14 residues. Germline CDR1 is SGHRS and CDR2 is YFSETQ. The data belong to a study of response to subunit inactivated influenza vaccine. Study-level points and caveats: The study's authors posited that every seasonal influenza vaccination enlists few new T cells.

This TCR was recovered from a man in his forties or fifties who received an inactivated influenza vaccine. The chain recombines TRBV5-1 with TRBJ2-7, with 8 bases fitting TRBD1. Here the sequenced sample was PBMCs from blood, taken 14 to 15 days before vaccination. The CDR3, as DNA: TGCGCCAGCAGCTTGGGACAGACAGGGGCCGAGCAGTACTTC. It codes for CASSLGQTGAEQYF.